The 18 T cell receptor beta chains reported below all come from one sample, sequenced in a study of blood T cell repertoires in COVID-19. The assay was immunoSEQ multiplex PCR, and TCRdb's table has in-frame clones only and misses some. The sample includes 170,000 or so clones, roughly 80% seen only once; the top ten take 1.5%. Sequencing was carried out using peripheral blood. These receptor sequences come from a human donor in a cohort sampled during active COVID-19.

This chain joins TRBV7-2 and TRBJ2-2; 12 positions match TRBD2. Germline V lookup: CDR1 SGHTA, CDR2 FQGNSA. Trimming at V came to 2 bases and at J to 7 bases, leaving 8 bases not matched to a gene. This CDR3 is built from 17 residues. The chain's CDR3 is CASSLTTSGSSDGELFF. The CDR3, as DNA: TGTGCCAGCAGCTTAACGACTAGCGGGAGTAGTGACGGGGAGCTGTTTTTT.

This chain links TRBV9 with TRBJ2-5; tentatively, D is TRBD2 (6 bases). Per germline, CDR1 SGDLS and CDR2 YYNGEE. Trimming stripped 4 bases from V and 2 bases from J, with 15 bases between. CDR3 length: 15 amino acids. DNA for the CDR3: TGTGCCAGCAGCCTCCGTGGCAGCGGGCAAGAGACCCAGTACTTC. It is translated as CASSLRGSGQETQYF.

The chain links TRBV4-1 to TRBJ1-2; no clear D. Trimming took off 0 bases at V and 6 bases at J, with 8 bases between the two ends. CDR1 is MGHRA and CDR2 is YSYEKL in the germline V gene. This CDR3 comprises 13 residues. This CDR3 reads CASSQDGRDGYTF. The CDR3 nucleotides are TGCGCCAGCAGCCAAGATGGTCGGGATGGCTACACCTTC.

This chain links TRBV6-4 with TRBJ2-2; D uncertain. The V gene lost 2 bases and the J gene lost 1 base, with 8 bases spanning the gap. Germline V gene data show CDR1 as MRHNA and CDR2 as SNTAGT. The CDR3 covers 15 residues. The CDR3 protein is CASSDAGLNTGELFF. Written as DNA, the CDR3 is TGTGCCAGCAGTGACGCAGGTTTGAACACCGGGGAGCTGTTTTTT.

J is TRBJ2-1 and V is TRBV6-4; TRBD1 aligns across 12 bases. Germline assignment: CDR1 MRHNA and CDR2 SNTAGT. After removal of 4 bases from V and 6 bases from J, the junction contained 4 bases not matched to a gene. This CDR3 contains 15 residues. The CDR3 spells CASSGGQGAVNEQFF. As DNA, the CDR3 is TGTGCCAGCAGTGGGGGACAGGGGGCTGTCAATGAGCAGTTCTTC.

This clone was detected a few times. The identical CDR3 is also encoded by other nucleotide sequences in the sample. The V call is TRBV7-2, the J call TRBJ2-7; 8 positions agree with TRBD2. This CDR3 region has 15 residues. Germline CDR1 is SGHTA and CDR2 is FQGNSA. The junction had 6 bases not matched to a gene; V was cut back by 1 base and J by 4 bases. CDR3 DNA sequence: TGTGCCAGCAGCTTAGGTCTAGCGGGTACTTACGAGCAGTACTTC. This gives the protein CASSLGLAGTYEQYF.

V is TRBV19 and J is TRBJ1-2; tentative D call: TRBD1 (5 bases). The CDR3 loop spans 11 amino acids. Trimming removed 4 bases from V and 8 bases from J, with 8 bases in between. Germline CDR1 and CDR2: LNHDA and SQIVND (reference sequence). The CDR3 coding sequence is TGTGCCAGTAGTAAGTGGGGCGGCTACACCTTC. Translation: CASSKWGGYTF.

The chain recombines TRBV5-4 with TRBJ2-5; the D gene is possibly TRBD1 (6 bases). Germline CDR1 and CDR2: SGHNT and YYREEE (reference sequence). Trimming cost V 4 bases and J 5 bases, with 15 bases left between them. The CDR3 sequence is 14 residues long. As DNA, the CDR3 is TGTGCCAGCAGCCTCGTTAGGCAGGGGGAGACCCAGTACTTC. Translated, it gives CASSLVRQGETQYF.

This rearrangement joins TRBV7-2 to TRBJ2-7, with 16 bases identical to TRBD2. Germline values: CDR1 SGHTA, CDR2 FQGNSA. This CDR3 contains 16 residues. V trimming: 5 bases; J trimming: 2 bases; junction bases outside the gene matches: 3. The CDR3 DNA sequence: TGTGCCAGCAGCAAGGGGACTAGCGGGGGGGCCTACGAGCAGTACTTC. It yields the protein CASSKGTSGGAYEQYF.

The gene calls are TRBV2 and TRBJ2-7; TRBD2 is a possible D gene (6 bases). This CDR3 spans 14 amino acids. Germline V gives CDR1 SNHLY, CDR2 FYNNEI. Trimming left V 7 bases short and J 3 bases short, with 16 bases between. In DNA, the CDR3 is TGTGCCAGCACCTTTAGCGGCACCTTCTACGAGCAGTACTTC. Translated: CASTFSGTFYEQYF.

This clone has a handful of counts. The chain couples TRBV6-9 to TRBJ1-1; 9 bases map to TRBD1. This CDR3 comprises 16 residues. Germline trimming cut 8 bases from V and 1 base from J; bases unmatched to any gene: 11. Germline values: CDR1 MNHGY, CDR2 SVAAGI. The CDR3 DNA sequence: TGTGCCAGCCGAAGAGGACAGGGGCTCGGGAACACTGAAGCTTTCTTT. Translating it yields CASRRGQGLGNTEAFF.

This clone has a handful of counts. The chain employs TRBV7-8 and TRBJ2-5; TRBD2 aligns across 7 bases. The CDR3 is 17 residues long. In germline, CDR1 is SGHVS, CDR2 FQNEAQ. Germline trimming cut 6 bases from V and 7 bases from J; bases unmatched to any gene: 20. The CDR3 DNA follows: TGTGCCAGCAGTTTGCCTCGTCGACTAGCAACCTTTGGGACCCAGTACTTC. Residues: CASSLPRRLATFGTQYF.

V gene TRBV6-2 or TRBV6-3 combines with J gene TRBJ1-3, with 7 positions matching TRBD1. The CDR3 totals 16 residues. CDR1 is MNHEY and CDR2 is SVGEGT in the germline V gene. V was pared by 5 bases and J by 1 base, with 8 bases of the junction left unmatched. CDR3 in DNA: TGTGCCAGCAGTCGGACAGGCGCCGTGTCTGGAAACACCATATATTTT. It codes for CASSRTGAVSGNTIYF.

The chain is built from TRBV7-2 and TRBJ1-1; the D gene is possibly TRBD1 (6 bases). The CDR3 has 14 residues. The germline gives CDR1 SGHTA, CDR2 FQGNSA. V shed 3 bases and J shed 1 base, with 9 bases lying between them. CDR3 nucleotides: TGTGCCAGCAGCTTGTTAGGGGGGAACACTGAAGCTTTCTTT. Translated: CASSLLGGNTEAFF.

This clone was seen a single time. The rearrangement uses TRBV6-5 and TRBJ1-1; 9 nucleotides line up with TRBD1. The CDR3 is 13 residues long. Germline trimming cut 5 bases from V and 10 bases from J; bases unmatched to any gene: 8. Germline CDR1 is MNHEY and CDR2 is SVGAGI. The DNA for the CDR3 is TGTGCCAGCAGTATGGGACAGGGAGAAGGAGCTTTCTTT. Residues: CASSMGQGEGAFF.

This chain connects TRBV27 to TRBJ2-3; TRBD2 is a possible D gene (6 bases). V was shortened by 6 bases and J by 6 bases, with 10 bases between the two germline ends. The CDR3 loop spans 12 amino acids. In germline, CDR1 is MNHEY, CDR2 SMNVEV (reference sequence). CDR3 bases: TGTGCCAGCAGCTGGGACTTCGATACGCAGTATTTT. Protein: CASSWDFDTQYF.

The genes are TRBV28 and TRBJ1-6; D gene uncertain. V dropped 7 bases and J dropped 6 bases, with 10 bases sitting between them. In germline, CDR1 is MDHEN, CDR2 SYDVKM. The length of the CDR3 is 13 residues. Here the CDR3 reads CASTLSGNSPLHF. As DNA, the CDR3 is TGTGCCAGCACTCTATCGGGTAATTCACCCCTCCACTTT.

J is TRBJ2-7 and V is TRBV7-2; 7 bases fit TRBD1. CDR3 size: 14 residues. V shed 5 bases, J shed 7 bases, and the junction held 11 bases outside the gene matches. Germline-derived CDR1 and CDR2 are SGHTA and FQGNSA. CDR3 residues: CASSLGQEASEQYF. The CDR3 nucleotides read TGTGCCAGCAGCCTCGGACAGGAGGCGAGTGAGCAGTACTTC.